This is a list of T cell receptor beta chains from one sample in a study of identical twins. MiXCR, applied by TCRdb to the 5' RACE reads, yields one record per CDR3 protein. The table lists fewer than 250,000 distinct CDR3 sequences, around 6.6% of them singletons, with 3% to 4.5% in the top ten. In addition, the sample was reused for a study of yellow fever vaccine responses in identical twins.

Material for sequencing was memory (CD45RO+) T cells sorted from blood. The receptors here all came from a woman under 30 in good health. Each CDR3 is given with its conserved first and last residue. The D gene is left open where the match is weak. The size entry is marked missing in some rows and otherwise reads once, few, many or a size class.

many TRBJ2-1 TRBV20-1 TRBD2 CSGSGGADYNEQFF TGCAGCGGTAGCGGGGGGGCGGATTACAATGAGCAGTTCTTC
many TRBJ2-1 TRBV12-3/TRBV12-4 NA CASSFVPGGSGNEQFF TGTGCCAGCAGTTTTGTTCCAGGGGGGTCGGGCAATGAGCAGTTCTTC
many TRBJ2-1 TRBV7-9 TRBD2 CASSAGLASSSYNEQFF TGTGCCAGCAGCGCGGGACTAGCGTCCAGTTCCTACAATGAGCAGTTCTTC
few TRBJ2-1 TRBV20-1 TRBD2 CCAIRRRGGLSSYNEQFF TGCTGTGCTATCCGACGGCGGGGGGGCCTGAGCTCCTACAATGAGCAGTTCTTC
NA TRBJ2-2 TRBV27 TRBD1 CASSLRQGDRTGELFF TGTGCCAGCAGTTTACGACAGGGGGATCGCACCGGGGAGCTGTTTTTT
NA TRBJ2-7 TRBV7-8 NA CASSPRDTAYEQYF TGTGCCAGCAGCCCCCGGGACACAGCCTACGAGCAGTACTTC
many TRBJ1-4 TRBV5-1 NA CASSQTGTSAEKLFF TGCGCCAGCAGCCAAACAGGGACTTCGGCTGAAAAACTGTTTTTT
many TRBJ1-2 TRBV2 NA CASSEVWQGYGYTF TGTGCCAGCAGTGAAGTTTGGCAGGGCTATGGCTACACCTTC
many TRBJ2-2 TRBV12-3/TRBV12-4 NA CASSPGGELFF TGTGCCAGCAGCCCGGGCGGGGAGCTGTTTTTT
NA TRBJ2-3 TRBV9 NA CASSSQGYSLSTDTQYF TGTGCCAGCAGCTCACAGGGATACTCTCTAAGCACAGATACGCAGTATTTT
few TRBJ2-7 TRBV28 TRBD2 CASRRTSGDSYEQYF TGTGCCAGCAGACGTACTAGCGGTGACTCCTACGAGCAGTACTTC
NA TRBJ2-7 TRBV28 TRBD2 CASSPLLAGLGKYF TGTGCCAGCAGTCCCCTCCTAGCGGGACTGGGAAAGTACTTC
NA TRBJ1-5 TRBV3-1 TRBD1 CASSQGTGAFNQPQHF TGTGCCAGCAGCCAGGGGACAGGGGCCTTCAATCAGCCCCAGCATTTT
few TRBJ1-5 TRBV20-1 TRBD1 CSAQNRDRGILQPQHF TGCAGTGCTCAAAACCGGGACAGGGGTATTTTACAGCCCCAGCATTTT
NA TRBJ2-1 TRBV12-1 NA CASSSGQDPPSTGQFF TGTGCCAGCAGCAGCGGTCAGGATCCGCCTTCGACAGGGCAGTTCTTC
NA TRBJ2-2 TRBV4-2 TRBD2 CASSQDRLAGTGELFF TGTGCCAGCAGCCAAGATCGGCTAGCGGGGACCGGGGAGCTGTTTTTT
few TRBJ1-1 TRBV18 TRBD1 CASSPMTGTNTEAFF TGTGCCAGCTCACCCATGACAGGGACGAACACTGAAGCTTTCTTT
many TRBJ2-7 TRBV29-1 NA CSPDRGGYEQYF TGCAGCCCAGATCGTGGTGGTTACGAGCAGTACTTC
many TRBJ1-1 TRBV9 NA CASSSQTNTEAFF TGTGCCAGCAGCTCTCAGACGAACACTGAAGCTTTCTTT
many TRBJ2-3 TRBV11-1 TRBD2 CASSRSGGRSTDTQYF TGTGCCAGCAGCCGAAGCGGGGGCCGTAGCACAGATACGCAGTATTTT
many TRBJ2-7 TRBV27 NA CASSPRLYGEQYF TGTGCCAGCAGTCCTCGACTGTACGGGGAGCAGTACTTC
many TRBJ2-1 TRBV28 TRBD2 CASSLHPGLAGIYNEQFF TGTGCCAGCAGTTTACATCCGGGACTAGCGGGGATATACAATGAGCAGTTCTTC
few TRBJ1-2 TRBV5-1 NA CASSLERGPYGYTF TGCGCCAGCAGCTTGGAAAGGGGCCCCTATGGCTACACCTTC
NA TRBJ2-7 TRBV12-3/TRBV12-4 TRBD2 CAGSLLAGVSEQYF TGTGCCGGCAGTCTTCTAGCGGGAGTCTCTGAGCAGTACTTC
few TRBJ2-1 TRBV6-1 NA CASIELPLTSYNEQFF TGTGCCAGCATTGAATTACCCCTTACCTCTTACAATGAGCAGTTCTTC
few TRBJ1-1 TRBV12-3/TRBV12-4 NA CASSRTARNTEAFF TGTGCCAGCAGTCGGACGGCAAGGAACACTGAAGCTTTCTTT
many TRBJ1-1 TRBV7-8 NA CATKGREMNTEAFF TGTGCCACCAAAGGCCGGGAAATGAACACTGAAGCTTTCTTT
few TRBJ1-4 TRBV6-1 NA CASSRGAPLNEKLFF TGTGCCAGCAGTCGAGGGGCACCACTCAATGAAAAACTGTTTTTT
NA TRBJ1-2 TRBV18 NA CASSPTQGNGYTF TGTGCCAGCTCGCCGACACAGGGAAATGGCTACACCTTC
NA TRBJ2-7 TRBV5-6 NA CASSQRSEHYEQYF TGTGCCAGCAGCCAGCGTAGCGAACACTACGAGCAGTACTTC
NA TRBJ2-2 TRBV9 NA CASSGFTRQTANTGELFF TGTGCCAGCAGCGGATTCACCAGACAGACCGCGAACACCGGGGAGCTGTTTTTT
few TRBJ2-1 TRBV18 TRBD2 CASSPPWATGGRNEQFF TGTGCCAGCTCACCACCATGGGCGACGGGGGGGCGAAATGAGCAGTTCTTC
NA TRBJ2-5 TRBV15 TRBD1 CATSKADRVETQYF TGTGCCACCAGCAAAGCGGACAGGGTGGAGACCCAGTACTTC
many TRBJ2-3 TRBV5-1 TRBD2 CASSFSLAGSTDTQYF TGCGCCAGCAGCTTCTCACTAGCGGGGTCCACAGATACGCAGTATTTT
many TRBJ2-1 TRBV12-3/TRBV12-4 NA CASSLEMRGHEQFF TGTGCCAGCAGTTTAGAAATGCGGGGACATGAGCAGTTCTTC
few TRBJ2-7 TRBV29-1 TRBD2 CSFSGSFYEQYF TGCAGCTTCAGCGGGAGTTTCTACGAGCAGTACTTC
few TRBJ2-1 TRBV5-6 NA CASSSGTPRLYNEQFF TGTGCCAGCAGCTCAGGGACCCCACGGCTTTACAATGAGCAGTTCTTC
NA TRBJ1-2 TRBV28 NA CASSFGQSQGYTF TGTGCCAGCAGTTTCGGACAGTCTCAGGGCTACACCTTC
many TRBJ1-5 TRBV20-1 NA CSARDYRADNQPQHF TGCAGTGCTAGAGATTACAGGGCTGACAATCAGCCCCAGCATTTT
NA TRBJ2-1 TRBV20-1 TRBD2 CSARGGLAGGGDEQFF TGCAGTGCTAGAGGAGGGCTAGCGGGAGGAGGTGATGAGCAGTTCTTC
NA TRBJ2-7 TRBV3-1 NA CASSQGLYEQYF TGTGCCAGCAGCCAAGGCCTTTACGAGCAGTACTTC
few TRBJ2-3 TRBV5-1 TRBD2 CASSLWSQREVDTQYF TGCGCCAGCAGCTTGTGGTCGCAGCGGGAGGTAGATACGCAGTATTTT
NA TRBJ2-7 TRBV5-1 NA CASSLDSRGLGVEQYF TGCGCCAGCAGCTTGGATAGTAGGGGACTGGGGGTCGAGCAGTACTTC
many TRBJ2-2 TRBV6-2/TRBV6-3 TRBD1 CASSSGQDNTGELFF TGTGCCAGCAGTTCGGGACAGGATAACACCGGGGAGCTGTTTTTT
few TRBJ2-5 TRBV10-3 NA CAISENQQETQYF TGTGCCATCAGTGAGAACCAACAAGAGACCCAGTACTTC
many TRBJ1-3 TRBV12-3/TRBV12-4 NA CASSLARLGNTIYF TGTGCCAGCAGCCTTGCCCGACTTGGAAACACCATATATTTT
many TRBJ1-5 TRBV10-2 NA CASSVADSNQPQHF TGCGCCAGCAGTGTGGCGGATAGCAATCAGCCCCAGCATTTT
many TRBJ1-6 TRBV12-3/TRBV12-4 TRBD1 CASRTGTDNSPLHF TGTGCCAGCAGAACCGGGACAGATAATTCACCCCTCCACTTT